The 22 T cell receptor beta chains presented below share a single source sample, sequenced in a study of cytomegalovirus exposure and HLA in healthy donors. Assay: immunoSEQ multiplex PCR; the TCRdb copy retains only in-frame clones and omits some. The sample has over 200,000 clones; around 88% are singletons. What was sequenced was PBMCs. The receptors originated from a woman aged 18-29 years in good health and CMV-seronegative.

V gene TRBV5-1 combines with J gene TRBJ2-2, with D maybe TRBD2 (5 bases). Germline V CDR1 and CDR2: SGHRS, YFSETQ. The ends were cut back, 4 bases at V and 0 bases at J, with 10 bases in the middle. The CDR3 covers 15 residues. CDR3 protein: CASSQGAANTGELFF. The CDR3 DNA reads TGCGCCAGCAGCCAAGGAGCGGCGAACACCGGGGAGCTGTTTTTT.

This clone has a handful of counts. The V gene is TRBV2, the J gene TRBJ2-2; weak D call: TRBD2 (6 bases). Germline CDR1 and CDR2: SNHLY and FYNNEI. With 3 bases removed from V and 4 bases from J, the gap between germline ends came to 12 bases. The CDR3 is 15 residues long. CDR3 region: CASSDGLGGTGELFF. CDR3 DNA: TGTGCCAGCAGTGATGGGCTGGGGGGCACCGGGGAGCTGTTTTTT. Supplemented by reference TRBV2 and TRBJ2-2, the full variable domain reads EPEVTQTPSHQVTQMGQEVILRCVPISNHLYFYWYRQILGQKVEFLVSFYNNEISEKSEIFDDQFSVERPDGSNFTLKIRSTKLEDSAMYFCASSDGLGGTGELFFGEGSRLTVL.

This clone was seen a single time. V is TRBV11-2 and J is TRBJ2-3; D gene unclear. V shed 4 bases and J shed 1 base, with 18 bases lying between them. The CDR3 loop spans 17 amino acids. Germline V gene lookup returns CDR1 SGHAT and CDR2 FQNNGV. The CDR3 nucleotides are TGTGCCAGCAGCTCCCCGGCCGGCCACAGCCGCACAGATACGCAGTATTTT. It encodes CASSSPAGHSRTDTQYF.

This CDR3 reads CASSFLNWAGPGRATRQYF. DNA for the CDR3: TGTGCCAGCAGCTTCTTGAACTGGGCGGGGCCGGGACGAGCTACGAGGCAGTACTTC. The genes are TRBV7-9 and TRBJ2-7, with D tentatively TRBD2 (6 bases). With 3 bases removed from V and 9 bases from J, the gap between germline ends came to 33 bases. The germline CDR1 and CDR2 sequences are SEHNR and FQNEAQ (reference sequence). CDR3 length: 19 residues.

The rearrangement links TRBV5-1 to TRBJ2-7; 8 bases fit TRBD2. The CDR3 extends over 15 amino acids. Germline trimming cut 2 bases from V and 0 bases from J; bases unmatched to any gene: 4. Per germline, CDR1 SGHRS and CDR2 YFSETQ. The CDR3 sequence: CASSFAGGNSYEQYF. Written as DNA, the CDR3 is TGCGCCAGCAGCTTTGCGGGAGGCAACTCCTACGAGCAGTACTTC.

This chain connects TRBV30 to TRBJ2-7, with D uncertain. Trimming removed 4 bases at V and 3 bases at J, with 10 bases between. Germline V gives CDR1 GTSNPN, CDR2 SVGIG (reference sequence). The CDR3 covers 12 residues. Written as DNA, the CDR3 is TGTGCCTGGAACGCAGTCCACTACGAGCAGTACTTC. It codes for CAWNAVHYEQYF. The variable domain in full, completed from reference TRBV30 and TRBJ2-7, reads SQTIHQWPATLVQPVGSPLSLECTVEGTSNPNLYWYRQAAGRGLQLLFYSVGIGQISSEVPQNLSASRPQDRQFILSSKKLLLSDSGFYLCAWNAVHYEQYFGPGTRLTVT.

The count of this clone is one. The chain couples TRBV18 to TRBJ2-5; TRBD1 might be the D (6 bases). Per germline, CDR1 KGHSH and CDR2 LQKENI. The CDR3 loop spans 13 amino acids. Trimming left V 6 bases short and J 5 bases short, with 13 bases between. The chain's CDR3 is CASSSGVGETQYF. The DNA for the CDR3 is TGTGCCAGCTCGTCAGGGGTCGGGGAGACCCAGTACTTC. Based on the CDR3 plus reference TRBV18 and TRBJ2-5, the full variable domain is NAGVMQNPRHLVRRRGQEARLRCSPMKGHSHVYWYRQLPEEGLKFMVYLQKENIIDESGMPKERFSAEFPKEGPSILRIQQVVRGDSAAYFCASSSGVGETQYFGPGTRLLVL.

This clone was observed a single time. This sequence joins TRBV30 and TRBJ1-5; D is ambiguous. V lost 6 bases to trimming and J lost 7 bases, with 16 bases between them. This CDR3 is 13 amino acids long. Germline V gene sequence: CDR1 GTSNPN, CDR2 SVGIG (reference sequence). The CDR3 DNA is TGTGCCTGCCGAGATCAGGTGGGCCAGCCCCAGCATTTT. Protein sequence: CACRDQVGQPQHF. Complete variable domain (other parts from reference TRBV30 and TRBJ1-5): SQTIHQWPATLVQPVGSPLSLECTVEGTSNPNLYWYRQAAGRGLQLLFYSVGIGQISSEVPQNLSASRPQDRQFILSSKKLLLSDSGFYLCACRDQVGQPQHFGDGTRLSIL.

This chain links TRBV6-1 with TRBJ1-2; 10 bases align to TRBD1. Germline CDR1 MNHNS, CDR2 SASEGT. Trimming at V came to 5 bases and at J to 5 bases, leaving 8 bases not matched to a gene. CDR3 length: 15 amino acids. The DNA of the CDR3 is TGTGCCAGCAGTCCTTTGGACAGGGGGGTTTATGGCTACACCTTC. Translating it yields CASSPLDRGVYGYTF.

This clone was seen only once. The V call is TRBV5-1, the J call TRBJ2-3, with a tentative D call TRBD1 (5 bases). Germline loops: CDR1 SGHRS, CDR2 YFSETQ. The CDR3 extends over 16 amino acids. V lost 0 bases, J lost 3 bases, and 14 bases lay in between. The DNA of the CDR3 is TGCGCCAGCAGCTTGGGTGTTAGTGGGGCGACAGATACGCAGTATTTT. Protein sequence: CASSLGVSGATDTQYF.

As regards this clone: The junction departs from germline at one end; a sequencing error may be responsible. The chain couples TRBV25-1 to TRBJ2-1, with 9 bases aligning to TRBD2. Looked up from germline, CDR1 is MGHDK and CDR2 is SYGVNS. This CDR3 comprises 17 residues. In nucleotides, the CDR3 is TGTGCCAGCAGTGATAGCGGGGGCCTGAGCTCCTACAATGAGCAATTCTTC. It specifies CASSDSGGLSSYNEQFF.

The rearrangement links TRBV2 to TRBJ2-3, with TRBD2 matching over 12 bases. This CDR3 has 15 residues. The germline gives CDR1 SNHLY, CDR2 FYNNEI. Unmatched junction bases numbered 8, after V lost 6 bases and J lost 7 bases. The CDR3 protein is CASSGTSGLSNTQYF. The CDR3, as DNA: TGTGCCAGCAGCGGGACTAGCGGGCTCTCAAATACGCAGTATTTT.

This sequence joins TRBV6-1 and TRBJ2-3; TRBD2 matches 8 bases. The CDR3 spans 16 residues. Losses at the gene ends were 3 bases for V and 0 bases for J; bases not matched to a gene: 5. Germline values: CDR1 MNHNS, CDR2 SASEGT. The CDR3 DNA reads TGTGCCAGCAGTGATCCGACTAGCGAGAGCACAGATACGCAGTATTTT. Its protein is CASSDPTSESTDTQYF.

V usage is TRBV4-1 and J usage is TRBJ2-1; TRBD2 aligns across 7 bases. The CDR3 has 14 residues. The trim removed 6 bases at V and 8 bases at J, leaving 10 bases unmatched. Germline CDR1 is MGHRA and CDR2 is YSYEKL. This chain's CDR3 is CASRTVLAGDEQFF. The CDR3, as DNA: TGCGCCAGCAGGACTGTTCTTGCGGGAGATGAGCAGTTCTTC.

This rearrangement joins TRBV6-5 to TRBJ2-7; the D gene is possibly TRBD1 (6 bases). The length of the CDR3 is 14 residues. Germline V lookup: CDR1 MNHEY, CDR2 SVGAGI. Trimming left V 5 bases short and J 2 bases short, with 13 bases between. The CDR3: CASSPTGTAYEQYF. The CDR3 nucleotides are TGTGCCAGCAGTCCTACAGGGACCGCCTACGAGCAGTACTTC.

The chain joins TRBV2 to TRBJ2-2; tentative D call: TRBD1 (6 bases). V was trimmed by 4 bases and J by 5 bases, leaving 17 bases between them. The CDR3 totals 16 residues. In germline, CDR1 is SNHLY, CDR2 FYNNEI. The CDR3 loop reads CASSVRPQGITGELFF. DNA of the CDR3: TGTGCCAGCAGTGTGCGACCCCAGGGGATAACCGGGGAGCTGTTTTTT.

This clone was detected only a few times. V usage is TRBV2 and J usage is TRBJ1-5; 8 nucleotides agree with TRBD1. The CDR3 consists of 15 residues. CDR1 SNHLY and CDR2 FYNNEI come from the germline V gene. J lost 5 bases, V lost 5 bases, and 8 bases had no gene match. Here the CDR3 reads CASSKTGDGDQPQHF. The CDR3 DNA is TGTGCCAGCAGTAAGACAGGGGATGGTGATCAGCCCCAGCATTTT.

A word on this clone: Sequence at one end of the junction differs from germline and may be a read error. The chain has TRBV19 and TRBJ1-4; D perhaps matches TRBD1 (6 bases). The CDR3 consists of 17 residues. Germline V gives CDR1 LNHDA, CDR2 SQIVND (reference sequence). The CDR3 loop reads CASTAETKWGPNGKLFF. The CDR3 DNA sequence: TGTGCCAGTACCGCGGAGACAAAGTGGGGGCCGAATGGAAAACTGTTTTTT.

This chain links TRBV30 with TRBJ2-1; no clear D gene. V was clipped by 3 bases and J by 6 bases, with 9 bases between them. Germline values: CDR1 GTSNPN, CDR2 SVGIG (reference sequence). The CDR3 contains 12 residues. This CDR3 reads CAWRESTNEQFF. CDR3 nucleotide sequence: TGTGCCTGGAGGGAGAGCACCAATGAGCAGTTCTTC.

The CDR3 DNA follows: TGTGCCACCAGGGACAGGGGGAATGAAAAACTGTTTTTT. Amino acids: CATRDRGNEKLFF. This chain joins TRBV5-4 and TRBJ1-4; TRBD1 agrees at 11 bases. The germline CDR1 and CDR2 sequences are SGHNT and YYREEE (reference sequence). Trimming at V came to 9 bases and at J to 5 bases, leaving 3 bases not matched to a gene. The CDR3 has 13 amino acids.

The rearrangement uses TRBV21-1 and TRBJ1-2; no DNA check was done on the table's D call, TRBD1. TRBV21-1 is a pseudogene segment. There are 13 residues in the CDR3. The CDR3 is CASSKQGQYGYTF. The CDR3 DNA reads as TGTGCCAGCAGCAAACAAGGACAATATGGCTACACCTTC.

Worth noting for this clone: A junction end diverges from the germline sequence, so it may reflect a read error. V is TRBV19 and J is TRBJ1-1, with D unclear. CDR3 size: 14 residues. The germline V gene has CDR1 LNHDA and CDR2 SQIVND (reference sequence). CDR3 DNA: TGTGCCAGTAGTATGGCCCAGATAAACAGTGAAGCTTTCTTT. Protein sequence: CASSMAQINSEAFF.